The next 30 T cell receptor beta chains were all read from a single sample in a study of blood T cell repertoires in COVID-19. Profiling relied on immunoSEQ multiplex PCR, and the TCRdb table lists in-frame clones only, not all of them. The table shows about 120,000 clones, with around 82% occurring only once. The sample consisted of peripheral blood. The origin of the receptors is a woman aged 55-70 years with acute or convalescent COVID-19.

The sample holds one count of this clone. The chain carries TRBV27 and TRBJ1-5; 8 bases map to TRBD1. The V gene end was trimmed by 9 bases and the J gene end by 7 bases; junction bases not matched to a gene: 8. The CDR3 has 13 residues. The germline gives CDR1 MNHEY, CDR2 SMNVEV (reference sequence). The DNA of the CDR3 is TGTGCCAGTCGTCACAGGGGGGGCCAGCCCCAGCATTTT. This translates into CASRHRGGQPQHF.

V is TRBV11-2 and J is TRBJ1-2, with 8 bases identical to TRBD1. Per the germline V gene, CDR1 is SGHAT and CDR2 is FQNNGV. This CDR3 is built from 14 residues. After removal of 0 bases from V and 8 bases from J, the junction contained 5 bases not matched to a gene. The CDR3 spells CASSLEQGAGGYTF. The CDR3 bases are TGTGCCAGCAGCTTAGAGCAGGGGGCAGGAGGCTACACCTTC.

This sequence joins TRBV6-5 and TRBJ1-2, with D possibly matching TRBD1 (6 bases). Germline V CDR1 and CDR2: MNHEY, SVGAGI. The CDR3 contains 15 residues. The V gene lost 0 bases and the J gene lost 4 bases, with 12 bases spanning the gap. CDR3: CASSYSGRGIYGYTF. The CDR3 bases are TGTGCCAGCAGTTACTCCGGCAGGGGAATCTATGGCTACACCTTC.

This clone is a singleton in its sample. The V and J genes are TRBV5-1 and TRBJ2-5; 9 bases align to TRBD1. The J call is uncertain, as TRBJ2-7 better fits the DNA end. Germline-derived CDR1 and CDR2 are SGHRS and YFSETQ. The length of the CDR3 is 17 residues. The CDR3 sequence is CASSLARRTGVSYEQYF. CDR3 coding DNA: TGCGCCAGCAGCTTGGCCAGGAGGACAGGGGTTTCATACGAGCAGTACTTC.

V gene TRBV24-1 combines with J gene TRBJ2-2; a weak D match, TRBD2 (5 bases). V was shortened by 2 bases and J by 3 bases, with 12 bases between the two germline ends. The CDR3 is made up of 16 amino acids. CDR1 and CDR2 (germline): KGHDR, SFDVKD. CDR3 DNA sequence: TGTGCCACCAGTGATTCGGGGTCGATGCACACCGGGGAGCTGTTTTTT. Residues: CATSDSGSMHTGELFF.

This chain connects TRBV19 to TRBJ1-2; no firm D call. Trimming took off 10 bases at V and 13 bases at J, with 19 bases between the two ends. This CDR3 contains 11 residues. Germline CDR1 LNHDA, CDR2 SQIVND (reference sequence). CDR3 DNA: TGTGCCACCTCGTTGGGTGCCCGGGGCACCTTC. It yields the protein CATSLGARGTF.

This sequence joins TRBV2 and TRBJ2-3, with 10 bases identical to TRBD2. Germline loops: CDR1 SNHLY, CDR2 FYNNEI. V lost 6 bases, J lost 6 bases, and 6 bases stayed unmatched. The length of the CDR3 is 14 residues. The DNA for the CDR3 is TGTGCCAGCAGCGAGCGGGGGGGCGCGGATACGCAGTATTTT. It encodes CASSERGGADTQYF.

The chain couples TRBV6-2 or TRBV6-3 to TRBJ2-1, with TRBD2 identical over 8 bases. The J segment lost 6 bases and the V segment lost 4 bases, leaving 8 bases of the junction unmatched. The CDR3 length is 15 residues. The germline V gene encodes CDR1 MNHEY and CDR2 SVGEGT. CDR3 amino acids: CASSSQAGDANEQFF. The CDR3 DNA is TGTGCCAGCAGTTCCCAAGCGGGGGACGCCAATGAGCAGTTCTTC.

This clone appeared a few times. The V gene is TRBV7-3, the J gene TRBJ1-2; D is unresolved. V was trimmed by 5 bases and J by 2 bases, leaving 15 bases between them. Germline CDR1 is SGHTA and CDR2 is FQGTGA. CDR3 size: 15 residues. CDR3 loop: CASSPRPGRNYGYTF. CDR3 in DNA: TGTGCCAGCAGCCCCCGCCCTGGGAGGAACTATGGCTACACCTTC.

V gene TRBV15 combines with J gene TRBJ2-3; 7 bases match TRBD2. The CDR3 extends over 15 amino acids. Germline lookup yields CDR1 LNHNV and CDR2 YYDKDF (reference sequence). The V gene end was trimmed by 1 base and the J gene end by 6 bases; junction bases not matched to a gene: 7. Written as DNA, the CDR3 is TGTGCCACCAGCAGAGTGGCGGGGGAATCCGATACGCAGTATTTT. Its translation: CATSRVAGESDTQYF.

The chain carries TRBV6-1 and TRBJ1-5, with D perhaps matching TRBD1 (5 bases). This CDR3 has 14 residues. The germline gives CDR1 MNHNS, CDR2 SASEGT. V gave up 3 bases and J gave up 3 bases, with 9 bases separating them. The CDR3 nucleotides read TGTGCCAGCAGTGAGGGGCGCTTCAATCAGCCCCAGCATTTT. Translating gives CASSEGRFNQPQHF.

This chain's CDR3 is CASSVGDTGAPYGYTF. The DNA of the CDR3 is TGTGCCAGCAGCGTAGGTGACACCGGTGCCCCCTATGGCTACACCTTC. The chain links TRBV9 to TRBJ1-2; D is undetermined. Germline-derived CDR1 and CDR2 are SGDLS and YYNGEE. CDR3 length: 16 amino acids. The V end was cut by 0 bases, the J end by 4 bases, with 16 bases between.

The V and J genes are TRBV7-2 and TRBJ1-5; D might be TRBD1 (5 bases). The V gene lost 4 bases and the J gene lost 9 bases, with 10 bases spanning the gap. The CDR3 totals 12 residues. Germline V lookup: CDR1 SGHTA, CDR2 FQGNSA. The CDR3 sequence is CASSYPGMPQHF. The CDR3 DNA sequence: TGTGCCAGCAGCTACCCAGGGATGCCCCAGCATTTT.

This chain uses TRBV24-1 with TRBJ1-1, with 8 bases matching TRBD1. The CDR3 spans 17 residues. Germline V gene data show CDR1 as KGHDR and CDR2 as SFDVKD. With 2 bases clipped from V and 5 bases from J, the junction kept 12 bases outside the gene matches. The CDR3 nucleotides are TGTGCCACCAGTGATTCCCCGGCCAGGGGGCGTAATACTGAAGCTTTCTTT. As protein: CATSDSPARGRNTEAFF.

The chain has TRBV27 and TRBJ1-1; a weak D match, TRBD1 (6 bases). This CDR3 comprises 14 residues. V was clipped by 4 bases and J by 5 bases, with 14 bases between them. From germline, CDR1 is MNHEY and CDR2 SMNVEV (reference sequence). The CDR3: CASSSHRVGTEAFF. In nucleotides, the CDR3 is TGTGCCAGCAGTTCCCACAGGGTAGGGACTGAAGCTTTCTTT.

This clone was picked up a small number of times. Other DNA sequences in this specimen translate into the identical CDR3. J is TRBJ1-3 and V is TRBV9; TRBD1 matches at 7 bases. CDR3 size: 14 residues. V shed 3 bases and J 2 bases; nucleotides not matched to a gene: 2. CDR1 is SGDLS, CDR2 YYNGEE, per germline. Here the CDR3 reads CASSARGTGNTIYF. In nucleotides, the CDR3 is TGTGCCAGCAGCGCCAGGGGGACTGGAAACACCATATATTTT.

This chain joins TRBV10-2 and TRBJ1-1, with D maybe TRBD1 (5 bases). This CDR3 region has 12 residues. Germline CDR1 WSHSY, CDR2 SAAADI. Trimming cost V 10 bases and J 5 bases, with 14 bases left between them. For the CDR3, the DNA is TGCGCCACCAGGGCCGGCGGGACTGAAGCTTTCTTT. This encodes CATRAGGTEAFF.

In its sample, this clone was seen once. The chain couples TRBV7-9 to TRBJ2-1; 7 bases agree with TRBD1. V dropped 1 base and J dropped 8; count of bases not matched to a gene: 8. Germline CDR1 SEHNR, CDR2 FQNEAQ (reference sequence). The CDR3 is 15 residues long. The DNA of the CDR3 is TGTGCCAGCAGCTTAGGGCACGCAGGGGGAGATGAGCAGTTCTTC. It specifies CASSLGHAGGDEQFF.

The chain uses TRBV13 and TRBJ2-7; the D gene is possibly TRBD2 (6 bases). This CDR3 comprises 12 residues. Looked up from germline, CDR1 is PRHDT and CDR2 is FYEKMQ (reference sequence). V gave up 3 bases and J gave up 4 bases, with 7 bases separating them. The CDR3, as DNA: TGTGCCAGCAGCTTGGAGGGTTACGAGCAGTACTTC. Amino acids: CASSLEGYEQYF.

This clone was seen a single time. V gene TRBV27 combines with J gene TRBJ2-2; TRBD2 is a possible D gene (6 bases). The CDR3 extends over 14 amino acids. Germline values: CDR1 MNHEY, CDR2 SMNVEV (reference sequence). V was shortened by 7 bases and J by 6 bases, with 15 bases between the two germline ends. CDR3 sequence (DNA): TGTGCCAGCAACCCCCTGGGGGGTCCCGGGGAGCTGTTTTTT. Protein sequence: CASNPLGGPGELFF.

V is TRBV11-3 and J is TRBJ1-1; no firm D call. The length of the CDR3 is 13 residues. V lost 5 bases and J 3 bases, leaving 10 bases between the germline ends. CDR1 and CDR2 (germline): SGHNT, YENEEA. CDR3 loop: CASSPRQDTEAFF. In nucleotides, the CDR3 is TGTGCCAGCAGCCCCCGACAAGACACTGAAGCTTTCTTT.

The gene calls are TRBV7-2 and TRBJ1-6; 9 bases agree with TRBD1. There are 15 residues in the CDR3. Germline assignment: CDR1 SGHTA and CDR2 FQGNSA. V shed 1 base and J 10 bases; nucleotides not matched to a gene: 5. The CDR3 DNA reads TGTGCCAGCAGCTTAGAACGGACAGGGGTGTCACCCCTCCACTTT. Residues: CASSLERTGVSPLHF. The whole variable domain, filled in from reference TRBV7-2 and TRBJ1-6, reads GAGVSQSPSNKVTEKGKDVELRCDPISGHTALYWYRQSLGQGLEFLIYFQGNSAPDKSGLPSDRFSAERTGGSVSTLTIQRTQQEDSAVYLCASSLERTGVSPLHFGNGTRLTVT.

This sequence joins TRBV5-1 and TRBJ1-1; D perhaps matches TRBD1 (5 bases). The germline CDR1 and CDR2 sequences are SGHRS and YFSETQ. The CDR3 spans 13 residues. Trimming took 4 bases from V and 1 from J, leaving 8 bases between them. The CDR3, as DNA: TGCGCCAGCAGCGACAGACAGAACACTGAAGCTTTCTTT. This sequence encodes CASSDRQNTEAFF.

CDR3 coding DNA: TGTGCCTGGAGGTCCGGGATCAGGAGGGGATATGGCTACACCTTC. Encoded protein: CAWRSGIRRGYGYTF. This chain joins TRBV30 and TRBJ1-2, with D perhaps matching TRBD1 (5 bases). CDR1 and CDR2 (germline): GTSNPN, SVGIG (reference sequence). The CDR3 covers 15 residues. The germline V and J ends were trimmed by 3 bases and 5 bases, with 19 bases remaining between them.

V usage is TRBV4-3 and J usage is TRBJ2-3; no firm D call. V was cut by 0 bases and J by 0 bases, with 7 bases left in between. Germline V lookup: CDR1 LGHNA, CDR2 YSLEER. The CDR3 has 15 amino acids. The CDR3 DNA follows: TGCGCCAGCAGCCAAGAACCTAGAAGCACAGATACGCAGTATTTT. Its protein product is CASSQEPRSTDTQYF.

The V gene is TRBV7-2, the J gene TRBJ2-7; 9 positions agree with TRBD2. CDR3 length: 15 residues. With 4 bases clipped from V and 6 bases from J, the junction kept 10 bases outside the gene matches. Germline V CDR1 and CDR2: SGHTA, FQGNSA. The CDR3: CASSSGGGGRGEQYF. The CDR3 DNA reads TGTGCCAGCAGCTCCGGCGGGGGGGGTAGGGGCGAGCAGTACTTC.

For the CDR3, the DNA is TGTGCCAGCAGCCAGGCGACGACAGGCTATTCACCCCTCCACTTT. This translates into CASSQATTGYSPLHF. The chain couples TRBV14 to TRBJ1-6; a possible D gene is TRBD1 (6 bases). Trimming removed 3 bases at V and 8 bases at J, with 14 bases between. CDR1 and CDR2 from the germline V gene are SGHDN and FVKESK. This CDR3 spans 15 amino acids.

This sequence joins TRBV2 and TRBJ2-3; tentatively, D is TRBD2 (6 bases). Trimming took off 9 bases at V and 4 bases at J, with 17 bases between the two ends. CDR3 size: 14 residues. From germline, CDR1 is SNHLY and CDR2 FYNNEI. For the CDR3, the DNA is TGTGCCAGGGGGGGTACCGGGGCGTCAGATACGCAGTATTTT. Residues: CARGGTGASDTQYF.

On this clone: A junction end diverges from the germline sequence, so it may reflect a read error. This chain uses TRBV29-1 with TRBJ2-7; 12 bases match TRBD2. CDR1 is SQVTM, CDR2 ANQGSEA, per germline. The CDR3 is made up of 18 amino acids. CDR3 coding DNA: TGCAGCGTGGAAGAACTAGCGGGGGGCCGATCAAGCTCCTACGAGCAGTACTTC. Translated, it gives CSVEELAGGRSSSYEQYF.

The chain carries TRBV11-2 and TRBJ1-5, with D possibly TRBD1 on 6 matching bases. The germline V and J ends were trimmed by 3 bases and 4 bases, with 13 bases remaining between them. CDR1 is SGHAT and CDR2 is FQNNGV in the germline V gene. The CDR3 consists of 15 residues. The CDR3 here is CASSLGWTENQPQHF. DNA for the CDR3: TGTGCCAGCAGCTTGGGGTGGACAGAAAATCAGCCCCAGCATTTT.